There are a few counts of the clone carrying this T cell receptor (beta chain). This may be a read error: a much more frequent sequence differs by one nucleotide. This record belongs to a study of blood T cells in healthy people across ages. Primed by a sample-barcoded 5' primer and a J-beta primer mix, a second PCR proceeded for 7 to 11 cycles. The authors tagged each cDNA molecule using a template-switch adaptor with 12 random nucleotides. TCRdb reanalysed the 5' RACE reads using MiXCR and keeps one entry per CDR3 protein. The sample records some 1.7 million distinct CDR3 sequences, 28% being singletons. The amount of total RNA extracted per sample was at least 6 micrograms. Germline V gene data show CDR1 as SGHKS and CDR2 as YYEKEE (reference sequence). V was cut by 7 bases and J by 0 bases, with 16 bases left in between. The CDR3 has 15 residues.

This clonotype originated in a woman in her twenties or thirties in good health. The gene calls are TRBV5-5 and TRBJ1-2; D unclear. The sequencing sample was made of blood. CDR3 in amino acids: CASGRRQLANYGYTF. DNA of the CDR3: TGTGCCAGCGGCCGGCGGCAGCTAGCTAACTATGGCTACACCTTC.